The rows below give T cell receptor beta chains drawn from one sample of a study of T cell responses to AZD1222 COVID-19 vaccine. The protocol was immunoSEQ multiplex PCR, while the TCRdb copy is restricted to in-frame clones and leaves out a portion. The data contain 93,000 or so clones, roughly 88% of them singletons. The source material was peripheral blood, sampled on day 0 of AZD1222 vaccination. These receptors all stem from an adult in good health. Both conserved end residues are part of each CDR3. Each record gives: J gene, V gene, clone size, D gene, CDR3 DNA, CDR3 protein. D genes are given only for firm matches. For some rows the clone size is stated as once, few or many, or as a class when expanded; others skip it.

TRBJ1-4 TRBV29-1 once - TGCAGCGTTTCCCTGGGAACTAATGAAAAACTGTTTTTT CSVSLGTNEKLFF
TRBJ2-7 TRBV9 - TRBD1 TGTGCCAGCAGCCCGCGAGGGACAGGGTCCTACGAGCAGTACTTC CASSPRGTGSYEQYF
TRBJ1-2 TRBV11-2 - - TGTGCCAGCAGCTTTGGTTCCGCGGACTATGGCTACACCTTC CASSFGSADYGYTF
TRBJ2-7 TRBV27 - TRBD2 TGTGCCAGCAGTCTACGGGCGGGGGGTCCCTCCTACGAGCAGTACTTC CASSLRAGGPSYEQYF
TRBJ1-1 TRBV4-3 - - TGCGCCAGCAGCCAAGGCGGCAGGGTGGGGACTGAAGCTTTCTTT CASSQGGRVGTEAFF
TRBJ2-7 TRBV5-8 - - TGTGCCAGCAGCTTGTTGGACGGCGAGCAGTACTTC CASSLLDGEQYF
TRBJ1-6 TRBV19 - - TGTGCCAGTAGTATAACACCCCTCCACTTT CASSITPLHF
TRBJ2-1 TRBV6-6 - - TGTGCCAGCAGCCCGGGACAATACAATGAGCAGTTCTTC CASSPGQYNEQFF
TRBJ2-3 TRBV29-1 - TRBD1 TGCAGCGTTGAAGATCCGGACAGGATAATCACAGATACGCAGTATTTT CSVEDPDRIITDTQYF
TRBJ2-5 TRBV6-5 - - TGTGCCAGCAGTTCCACACAAGAGACCCAGTACTTC CASSSTQETQYF
TRBJ2-7 TRBV7-2 - TRBD2 TGTGCCAGCAGCTCCCCGGGGGGAGACGAGCAGTACTTC CASSSPGGDEQYF
TRBJ1-4 TRBV3-1/TRBV3-2 - - TGTGCCAGCAGCCAAGGCGAGCCCGGGGTTGGCGAAAAACTGTTTTTT CASSQGEPGVGEKLFF